This T cell receptor (beta chain) was found in a study of blood T cells in healthy people across ages. Across the whole study: T cells yielded about one barcoded beta molecule per two cells through template switching.

For the second PCR, which ran for roughly 6 to 12 cycles, a sample-barcoded 5' primer and a J-beta primer mix were used. TCRdb itself ran the 5' RACE reads through MiXCR, one entry per CDR3 protein. The sample has hundreds of thousands of distinct CDR3 sequences, 25% seen once. Study-wide findings and caveats: One million T cells yielded diversity estimates that were considered underestimates.

This CDR3 has 17 residues. V was trimmed by 0 bases and J by 2 bases, leaving 18 bases between them. Germline loops: CDR1 DFQATT, CDR2 SNEGSKA (reference sequence). Details on this clonotype: Antigen specificity is unknown.

The sample was also reused in another study, on T cells of mothers and their children.

The source is a boy aged 10-17 years in good health. The chain combines TRBV20-1 with TRBJ2-3, with D tentatively TRBD2 (5 bases). The specimen sequenced was blood. The CDR3 protein is CSARDHVGSVNTDTQYF. CDR3 nucleotides: TGCAGTGCTAGAGATCACGTAGGTAGCGTGAACACAGATACGCAGTATTTT.